This TCR beta chain was identified in a study of tumor-infiltrating lymphocytes in primary liver carcinoma. For this clonotype: Lacking the conserved final phenylalanine or tryptophan, this CDR3 likely reflects a read error. The DNA is omitted, as the CDR3 cannot be located on it reliably, and the CDR3 follows TCRdb's listing.

Scientists recovered RNA and DNA together from roughly 20-30 mg of unsorted bulk tissue. The CDR3 is 13 residues long, ends included. Germline CDR1 is MNHNS and CDR2 is SASEGT. From 500 ng total RNA, TCR beta cDNA was generated with a primer in the constant region. Researchers made the TCR beta libraries by running three nested multiplex PCR rounds with slightly modified ARM-PCR. Two initial PCR rounds of around 10 cycles each paired TRBV1-TRBV30 forward primers with a C-beta reverse primer. MiXCR, applied by TCRdb to the multiplex PCR reads, yields one record per CDR3 protein. The sample has tens of thousands of distinct CDR3 sequences; less than 80% are singletons.

V and J are TRBV6-1 and TRBJ1-2. The sequence was obtained from a man aged 40-49 years with primary liver carcinoma and hepatitis B virus infection. Input material: liver tumor tissue from sampling region 5. The subset denotes: tumor region T5, tumor centre. This CDR3 reads CVSSERVSNGFTS.